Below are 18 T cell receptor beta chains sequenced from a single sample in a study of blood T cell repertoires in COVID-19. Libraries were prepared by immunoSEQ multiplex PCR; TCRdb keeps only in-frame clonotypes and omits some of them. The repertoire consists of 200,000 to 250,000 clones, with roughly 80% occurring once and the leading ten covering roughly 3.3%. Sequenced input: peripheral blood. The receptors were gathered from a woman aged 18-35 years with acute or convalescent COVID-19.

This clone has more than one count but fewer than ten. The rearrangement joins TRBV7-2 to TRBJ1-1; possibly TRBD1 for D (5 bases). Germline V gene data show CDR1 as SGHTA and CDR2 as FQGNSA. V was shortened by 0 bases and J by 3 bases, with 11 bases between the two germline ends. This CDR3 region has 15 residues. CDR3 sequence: CASSLAVGVDTEAFF. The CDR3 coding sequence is TGTGCCAGCAGCTTAGCGGTAGGGGTGGACACTGAAGCTTTCTTT. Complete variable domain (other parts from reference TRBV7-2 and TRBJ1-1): GAGVSQSPSNKVTEKGKDVELRCDPISGHTALYWYRQSLGQGLEFLIYFQGNSAPDKSGLPSDRFSAERTGGSVSTLTIQRTQQEDSAVYLCASSLAVGVDTEAFFGQGTRLTVV.

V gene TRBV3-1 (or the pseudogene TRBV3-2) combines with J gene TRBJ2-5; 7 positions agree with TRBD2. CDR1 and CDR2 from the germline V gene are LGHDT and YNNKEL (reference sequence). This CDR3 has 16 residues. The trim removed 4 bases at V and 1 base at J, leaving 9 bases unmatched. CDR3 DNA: TGTGCCAGCAGCCGGGAACTTGCGGGAGCCCAAGAGACCCAGTACTTC. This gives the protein CASSRELAGAQETQYF.

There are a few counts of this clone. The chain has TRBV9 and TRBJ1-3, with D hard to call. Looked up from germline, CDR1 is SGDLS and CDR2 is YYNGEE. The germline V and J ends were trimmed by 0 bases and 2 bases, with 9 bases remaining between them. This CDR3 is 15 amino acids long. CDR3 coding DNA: TGTGCCAGCAGCGTAGGAATCGGGGCTGGAAACACCATATATTTT. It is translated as CASSVGIGAGNTIYF.

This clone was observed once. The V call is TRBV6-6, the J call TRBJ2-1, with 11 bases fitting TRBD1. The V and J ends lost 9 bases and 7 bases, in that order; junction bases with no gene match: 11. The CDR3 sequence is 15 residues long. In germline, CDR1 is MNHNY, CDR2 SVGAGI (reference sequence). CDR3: CASKPGTGGRNEQFF. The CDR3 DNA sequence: TGTGCCAGTAAACCCGGGACAGGGGGTCGAAATGAGCAGTTCTTC.

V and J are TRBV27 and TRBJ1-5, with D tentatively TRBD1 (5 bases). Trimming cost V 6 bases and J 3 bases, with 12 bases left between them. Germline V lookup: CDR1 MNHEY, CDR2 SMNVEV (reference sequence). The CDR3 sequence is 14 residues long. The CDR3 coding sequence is TGTGCCAGCAGCCGTGACAGCCCCAATCAGCCCCAGCATTTT. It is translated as CASSRDSPNQPQHF.

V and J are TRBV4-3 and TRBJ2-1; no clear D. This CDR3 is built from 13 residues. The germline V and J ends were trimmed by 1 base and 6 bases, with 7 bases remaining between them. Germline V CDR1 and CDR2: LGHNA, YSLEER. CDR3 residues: CASSQGPANEQFF. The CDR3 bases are TGCGCCAGCAGCCAAGGGCCTGCCAATGAGCAGTTCTTC.

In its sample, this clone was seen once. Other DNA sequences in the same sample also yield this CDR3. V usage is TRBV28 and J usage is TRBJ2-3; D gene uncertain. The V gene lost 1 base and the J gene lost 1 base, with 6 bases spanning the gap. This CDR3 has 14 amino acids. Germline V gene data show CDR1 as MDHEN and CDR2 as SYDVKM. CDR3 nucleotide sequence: TGTGCCAGCAGTTTATCCGGAGGCACAGATACGCAGTATTTT. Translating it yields CASSLSGGTDTQYF.

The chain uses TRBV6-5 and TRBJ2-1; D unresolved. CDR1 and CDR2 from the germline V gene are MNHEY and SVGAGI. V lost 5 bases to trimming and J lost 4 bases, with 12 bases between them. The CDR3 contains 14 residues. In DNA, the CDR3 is TGTGCCAGCAGTACCCCAGGCGTATACAATGAGCAGTTCTTC. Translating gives CASSTPGVYNEQFF.

The CDR3 sequence: CASSIIQGPDTQYF. In DNA form, the CDR3 reads TGTGCCAGCAGCATTATACAGGGGCCAGATACGCAGTATTTT. V usage is TRBV9 and J usage is TRBJ2-3, with TRBD1 identical over 7 bases. The CDR3 length is 14 residues. Germline V lookup: CDR1 SGDLS, CDR2 YYNGEE. The V segment lost 4 bases and the J segment 4 bases; nucleotides outside the gene matches: 6.

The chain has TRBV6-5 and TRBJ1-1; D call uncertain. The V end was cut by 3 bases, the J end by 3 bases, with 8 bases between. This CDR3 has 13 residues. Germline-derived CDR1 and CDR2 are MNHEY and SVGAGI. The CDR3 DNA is TGTGCCAGCAGTTATTTTCGGGACACTGAAGCTTTCTTT. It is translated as CASSYFRDTEAFF.

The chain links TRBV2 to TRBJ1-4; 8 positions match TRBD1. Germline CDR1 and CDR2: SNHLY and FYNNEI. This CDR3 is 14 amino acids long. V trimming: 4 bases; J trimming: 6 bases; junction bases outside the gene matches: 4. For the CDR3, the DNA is TGTGCCAGCAGTGCGACAGGGGAAGATGAAAAACTGTTTTTT. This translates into CASSATGEDEKLFF.

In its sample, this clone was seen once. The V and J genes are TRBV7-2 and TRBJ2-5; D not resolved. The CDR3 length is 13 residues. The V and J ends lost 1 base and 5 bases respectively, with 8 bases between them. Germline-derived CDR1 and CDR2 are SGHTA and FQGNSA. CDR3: CASSLVGPETQYF. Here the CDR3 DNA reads TGTGCCAGCAGCTTAGTGGGCCCGGAGACCCAGTACTTC.

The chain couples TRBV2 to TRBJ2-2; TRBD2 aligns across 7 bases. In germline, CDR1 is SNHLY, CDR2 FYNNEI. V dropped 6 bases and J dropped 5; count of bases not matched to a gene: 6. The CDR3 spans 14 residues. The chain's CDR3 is CASSYGGSTGELFF. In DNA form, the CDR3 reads TGTGCCAGCAGCTACGGGGGGTCGACCGGGGAGCTGTTTTTT.

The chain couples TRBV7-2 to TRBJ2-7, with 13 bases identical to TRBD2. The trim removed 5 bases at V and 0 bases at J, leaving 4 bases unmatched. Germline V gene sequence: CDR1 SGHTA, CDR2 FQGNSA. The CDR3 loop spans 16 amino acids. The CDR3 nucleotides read TGTGCCAGCAGCACCGGACTAGCGGGAGCCTCCTACGAGCAGTACTTC. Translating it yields CASSTGLAGASYEQYF.

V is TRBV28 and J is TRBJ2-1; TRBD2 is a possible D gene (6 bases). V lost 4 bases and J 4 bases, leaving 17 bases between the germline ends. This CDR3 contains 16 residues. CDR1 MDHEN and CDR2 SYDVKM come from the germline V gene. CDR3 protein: CASSSSVGGLYNEQFF. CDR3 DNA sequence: TGTGCCAGCAGTTCCTCAGTGGGAGGACTGTACAATGAGCAGTTCTTC.

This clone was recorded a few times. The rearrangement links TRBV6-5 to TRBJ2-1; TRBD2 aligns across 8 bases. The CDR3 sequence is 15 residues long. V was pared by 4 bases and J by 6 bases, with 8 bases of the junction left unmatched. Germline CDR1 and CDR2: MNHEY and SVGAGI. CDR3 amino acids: CASSLRAGAGNEQFF. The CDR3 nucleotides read TGTGCCAGCAGTTTGCGAGCGGGAGCCGGCAATGAGCAGTTCTTC.

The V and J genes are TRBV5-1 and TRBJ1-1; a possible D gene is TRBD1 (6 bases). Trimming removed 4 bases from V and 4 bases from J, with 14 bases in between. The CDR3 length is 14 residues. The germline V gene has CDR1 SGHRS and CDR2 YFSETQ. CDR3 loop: CASSALGAGTEAFF. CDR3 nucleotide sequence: TGCGCCAGCAGCGCCTTGGGGGCGGGCACTGAAGCTTTCTTT.

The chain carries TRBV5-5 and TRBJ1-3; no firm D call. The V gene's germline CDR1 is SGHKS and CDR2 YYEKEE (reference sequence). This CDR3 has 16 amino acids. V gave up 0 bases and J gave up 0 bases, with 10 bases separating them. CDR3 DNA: TGTGCCAGCAGCTTGGAGACCCACAGCTCTGGAAACACCATATATTTT. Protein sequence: CASSLETHSSGNTIYF.